This T cell receptor (beta chain) was identified in a study of regulatory T cells in long-lasting Graves disease. V was shortened by 3 bases and J by 5 bases, with 13 bases between the two germline ends. The CDR3 loop spans 15 amino acids. CDR1 and CDR2 (germline): WNHNN, SYGVQD (reference sequence). According to the study, TCR beta libraries were built with iRepertoire HTBI primers and CDR3-region Arm-PCR. TCRdb independently ran MiXCR on the multiplex PCR reads; one entry per CDR3 protein. The sample lists more than 400,000 distinct CDR3 sequences, roughly 15% occurring once. Regarding time point: newly diagnosed GD, antithyroid drugs for less than 3 months. After RNA was extracted from PBMCs, the TCR library was made from it. The table lists this clonotype with many counts. This sample was shared with a second study, whose subject was T cells in Graves' hyperthyroidism and ophthalmopathy. That paper states: Median prediction lead before ophthalmopathy onset was about 6.3 months with the model.

The receptor's source is a woman younger than 45 with Graves disease. The chain joins TRBV10-1 to TRBJ2-2, with D tentatively TRBD1 (5 bases). Source: peripheral blood mononuclear cells (PBMCs), taken at new diagnosis, from a patient treated with antithyroid drugs. The CDR3 nucleotides read TGCGCCAGCAGTGACCACAGGACCCATACCGGGGAGCTGTTTTTT. Translating it yields CASSDHRTHTGELFF.